Below, 17 T cell receptor beta chains from the same sample are listed, as sequenced in a study of cytomegalovirus exposure and HLA in healthy donors. PCR employed 60 Vbeta and 13 Jbeta primers. The method was immunoSEQ multiplex PCR; TCRdb's version includes in-frame clones alone and lacks a portion of them. The sample has some 190,000 clones; 80% to 90% are singletons. The sequenced sample was PBMCs. These receptors were taken from a male donor in good health and CMV-seronegative.

V usage is TRBV7-2 and J usage is TRBJ2-3; the D is unclear. The CDR3 is 14 residues long. Germline values: CDR1 SGHTA, CDR2 FQGNSA. The V end was cut by 5 bases, the J end by 4 bases, with 13 bases between. The DNA of the CDR3 is TGTGCCAGCAGCCCAATACTTGGGCCAGATACGCAGTATTTT. Its protein product is CASSPILGPDTQYF.

This chain links TRBV4-2 with TRBJ2-5, with 15 positions matching TRBD2. After removal of 4 bases from V and 4 bases from J, the junction contained 1 base not matched to a gene. The CDR3 extends over 15 amino acids. CDR1 and CDR2 (germline): LGHNA, YNFKEQ. The CDR3 DNA reads TGTGCCAGCAGCCGGACTAGCGGGGGGGCAGAGACCCAGTACTTC. This sequence encodes CASSRTSGGAETQYF.

This clone was seen only once. The V call is TRBV7-2, the J call TRBJ2-5, with D uncertain. The CDR3 extends over 14 amino acids. Trimming pared 1 base from V and 1 base from J, leaving 7 bases between. Germline V gene sequence: CDR1 SGHTA, CDR2 FQGNSA. This CDR3 reads CASSLEYSQETQYF. The CDR3 DNA sequence: TGTGCCAGCAGCTTAGAGTACAGCCAAGAGACCCAGTACTTC.

The chain is built from TRBV2 and TRBJ1-6; 8 bases fit TRBD1. Germline lookup yields CDR1 SNHLY and CDR2 FYNNEI. V dropped 4 bases and J dropped 7; count of bases not matched to a gene: 6. The CDR3 has 15 amino acids. CDR3 DNA: TGTGCCAGCAGTGCCCTTACAGGGGGAAATTCACCCCTCCACTTT. Protein product: CASSALTGGNSPLHF.

This chain connects TRBV11-2 to TRBJ1-5; 9 bases line up with TRBD1. V was clipped by 5 bases and J by 7 bases; unmatched bases: 9. Germline values: CDR1 SGHAT, CDR2 FQNNGV. The CDR3 is made up of 15 amino acids. CDR3: CASSAGTGYGQPQHF. Written as DNA, the CDR3 is TGTGCCAGCAGCGCCGGGACAGGGTATGGGCAGCCCCAGCATTTT.

V usage is TRBV28 and J usage is TRBJ2-2, with D unresolved. CDR1 is MDHEN, CDR2 SYDVKM, per germline. V lost 2 bases and J lost 6, with 13 bases in between. This CDR3 spans 15 amino acids. DNA of the CDR3: TGTGCCAGCAGTTTACGAGGAGCTACGGCCGGGGAGCTGTTTTTT. Protein product: CASSLRGATAGELFF.

The V call is TRBV6-6, the J call TRBJ2-3, with D tentatively TRBD2 (6 bases). Germline V gives CDR1 MNHNY, CDR2 SVGAGI (reference sequence). The V end was cut by 6 bases, the J end by 2 bases, with 12 bases between. The CDR3 runs to 14 residues. This CDR3 is CASRPRRDTDTQYF. CDR3 in DNA: TGTGCCAGCAGACCAAGGAGGGACACAGATACGCAGTATTTT.

This clone was seen only once. CDR3 in amino acids: CASSLTTSGGLTGELFF. The CDR3 bases are TGTGCCAGCAGCTTAACGACTAGCGGGGGCCTCACCGGGGAGCTGTTTTTT. The V call is TRBV7-3, the J call TRBJ2-2, with 12 bases matching TRBD2. The CDR3 length is 17 residues. Germline V gene sequence: CDR1 SGHTA, CDR2 FQGTGA. V lost 0 bases and J lost 4; bases outside the gene matches: 3.

This clone was seen more than once but under ten times. DNA for the CDR3: TGTGCCAGCAGCTTGGACAGGGGGCAAGGGAGCAATCAGCCCCAGCATTTT. It encodes CASSLDRGQGSNQPQHF. The gene calls are TRBV5-6 and TRBJ1-5; 9 bases line up with TRBD1. CDR1 is SGHDT, CDR2 YYEEEE, per germline. This CDR3 contains 17 residues. V shed 0 bases and J 1 base; nucleotides not matched to a gene: 5.

The J gene is TRBJ2-1, the V gene TRBV19, with 11 positions matching TRBD2. Germline assignment: CDR1 LNHDA and CDR2 SQIVND (reference sequence). The CDR3 extends over 15 amino acids. J was trimmed by 6 bases and V by 4 bases; bases with no gene match: 5. The CDR3 region is CASSTTSGSLNEQFF. The CDR3 bases are TGTGCCAGTAGTACAACTAGCGGGAGCCTCAATGAGCAGTTCTTC.

The DNA of the CDR3 is TGTGCCAGCTCACCACAGCCCGGGAGCAATCAGCCCCAGCATTTT. Its translation is CASSPQPGSNQPQHF. The chain employs TRBV18 and TRBJ1-5; D ambiguous. V lost 1 base and J lost 1, with 8 bases in between. Germline V lookup: CDR1 KGHSH, CDR2 LQKENI. This CDR3 has 15 amino acids.

The rearrangement uses TRBV2 and TRBJ2-5; the D gene is possibly TRBD1 (5 bases). CDR1 is SNHLY, CDR2 FYNNEI, per germline. The CDR3 loop spans 16 amino acids. The germline V and J ends were trimmed by 8 bases and 2 bases, with 21 bases remaining between them. Written as DNA, the CDR3 is TGTGCCAGCGGAACGACCAGGGCGCCGCTTCAAGAGACCCAGTACTTC. As protein: CASGTTRAPLQETQYF.

This clone was detected only a few times. V gene TRBV5-1 combines with J gene TRBJ2-2, with D hard to call. CDR1 is SGHRS and CDR2 is YFSETQ in the germline V gene. CDR3 size: 11 residues. The germline V and J ends were trimmed by 5 bases and 8 bases, with 7 bases remaining between them. The CDR3 region is CASSYQGELFF. The CDR3 DNA reads TGCGCCAGCAGTTATCAGGGGGAGCTGTTTTTT.

The V call is TRBV18, the J call TRBJ2-3; 12 bases are a match to TRBD2. V trimming: 3 bases; J trimming: 2 bases; junction bases outside the gene matches: 3. The CDR3 loop spans 16 amino acids. The V gene's germline CDR1 is KGHSH and CDR2 LQKENI. The CDR3 is CASSPGLAGHTDTQYF. CDR3 DNA: TGTGCCAGCTCACCTGGACTAGCGGGGCACACAGATACGCAGTATTTT.

In its sample, this clone was seen once. The J gene is TRBJ2-1, the V gene TRBV6-6; 11 bases fit TRBD2. This CDR3 contains 14 residues. V lost 2 bases to trimming and J lost 7 bases; unmatched junction nucleotides: 1. Germline-derived CDR1 and CDR2 are MNHNY and SVGAGI (reference sequence). In nucleotides, the CDR3 is TGTGCCAGCAGTTACCCTAGCGGGAGGAATGAGCAGTTCTTC. Its translation is CASSYPSGRNEQFF.

This clone appeared a few times. This sequence joins TRBV6-5 and TRBJ2-2, with 7 bases aligning to TRBD1. Germline V gene data show CDR1 as MNHEY and CDR2 as SVGAGI. The CDR3 length is 15 residues. Germline trimming cut 0 bases from V and 3 bases from J; bases unmatched to any gene: 1. CDR3 loop: CASSYSTGHTGELFF. CDR3 DNA sequence: TGTGCCAGCAGTTACTCGACAGGGCACACCGGGGAGCTGTTTTTT.

V gene TRBV2 combines with J gene TRBJ2-5; TRBD2 might be the D (7 bases). V lost 6 bases to trimming and J lost 5 bases, with 13 bases between them. The germline V gene has CDR1 SNHLY and CDR2 FYNNEI. CDR3 length equals 13 residues. This chain's CDR3 is CASREGGVETQYF. Written as DNA, the CDR3 is TGTGCCAGCAGGGAGGGGGGGGTGGAGACCCAGTACTTC.